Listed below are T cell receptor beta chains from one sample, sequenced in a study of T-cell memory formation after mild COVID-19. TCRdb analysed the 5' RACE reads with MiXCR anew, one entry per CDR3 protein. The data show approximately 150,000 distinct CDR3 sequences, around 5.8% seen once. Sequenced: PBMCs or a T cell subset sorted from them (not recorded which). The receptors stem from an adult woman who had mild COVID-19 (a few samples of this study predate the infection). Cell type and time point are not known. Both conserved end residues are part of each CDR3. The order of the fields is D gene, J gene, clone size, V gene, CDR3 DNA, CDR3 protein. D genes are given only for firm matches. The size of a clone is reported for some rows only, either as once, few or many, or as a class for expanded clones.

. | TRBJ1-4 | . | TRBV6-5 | TGTGCCAGCAGTTACGGCGTGAAGGGAGAACTGTTTTTT | CASSYGVKGELFF
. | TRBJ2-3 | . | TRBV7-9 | TGTGCCAGCAGCTTAGTCGGTAGTTTGGCAGATACGCAGTATTTT | CASSLVGSLADTQYF
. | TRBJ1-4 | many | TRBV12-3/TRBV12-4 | TGTGCCAGCAGTTTAGATGAAAAACTGTTTTTT | CASSLDEKLFF
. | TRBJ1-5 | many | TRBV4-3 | TGCGCCAGCAGCCCCAGGGTTGGGAGCAATCAGCCCCAGCATTTT | CASSPRVGSNQPQHF
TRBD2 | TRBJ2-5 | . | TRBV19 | TGTGCCAGTAGTATTTCTGGCGGGAGAGAGACCCAGTACTTC | CASSISGGRETQYF
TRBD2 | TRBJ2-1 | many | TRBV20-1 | TGCAGTGCTAGTCTGTCGGGGGGAGCTCGAGATGAGCAGTTCTTC | CSASLSGGARDEQFF
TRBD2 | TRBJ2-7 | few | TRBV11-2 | TGTGCCAGCAGCTTCGGGACTAGCGGGGTCGAGCAGTACTTC | CASSFGTSGVEQYF
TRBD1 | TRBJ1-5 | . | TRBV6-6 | TGTGCCAGCGGGGGTCAGGACAGGGGGAAGCAGCCCCAGCATTTT | CASGGQDRGKQPQHF
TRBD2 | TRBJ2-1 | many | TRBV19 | TGTGCCAGTAGCTGGACTAGCGACTACAATGAGCAGTTCTTC | CASSWTSDYNEQFF
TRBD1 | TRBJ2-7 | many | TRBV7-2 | TGTGCCAGCAGCTTTGGACAGGGGGCCAGGGAGCAGTACTTC | CASSFGQGAREQYF
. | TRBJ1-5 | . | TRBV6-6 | TGTGCCAGCAGTTGGGGAGGGGGGGCCGATCAGCCCCAGCATTTT | CASSWGGGADQPQHF
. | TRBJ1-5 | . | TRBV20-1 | TGCAGTGCTCCATCCCAGGGGCGGCCCCAGCATTTT | CSAPSQGRPQHF
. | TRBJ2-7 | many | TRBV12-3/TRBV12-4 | TGTGCCAGCTCGCACACCGCTCGGGAGCAGTACTTC | CASSHTAREQYF
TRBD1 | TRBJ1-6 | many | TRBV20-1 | TGCAGTGCTAGAGCCCCCTTTTTGGGACAGACCTTAGGCTCCTATAATTCACCCCTCCACTTT | CSARAPFLGQTLGSYNSPLHF
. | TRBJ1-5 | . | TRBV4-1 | TGCGCCAGCAGCCAGTCTCCAGGGTTTCAGCCCCAGCATTTT | CASSQSPGFQPQHF
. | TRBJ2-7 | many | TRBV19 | TGTGCCAGTAGTAGCCGGGACCGCCACTCCTACGAGCAGTACTTC | CASSSRDRHSYEQYF
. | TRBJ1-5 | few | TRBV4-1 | TGCGCCAGCAGCCAAGCGGGGAGGGGGGATCAGCCCCAGCATTTT | CASSQAGRGDQPQHF
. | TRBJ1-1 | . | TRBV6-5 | TGTGCCAGCAGCCTCAGTTTTATGAACACTGAAGCTTTCTTT | CASSLSFMNTEAFF
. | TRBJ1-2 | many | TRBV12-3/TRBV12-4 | TGTGCCAGCAGTTACCTACTCCGGAGTGGCTACACCTTC | CASSYLLRSGYTF
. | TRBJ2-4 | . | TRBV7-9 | TGTGCCAGCAGCTTAGATGGTGGTTTTCAGTACTTC | CASSLDGGFQYF
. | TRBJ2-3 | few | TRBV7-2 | TGTGCCAGCAGCTTAGTTGCGGTTAGCGGTACCACCAGGACAGATACGCAGTATTTT | CASSLVAVSGTTRTDTQYF
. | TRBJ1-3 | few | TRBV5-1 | TGCGCCAGCAGCTTATGGGGTTCCTCTGGAAACACCATATATTTT | CASSLWGSSGNTIYF
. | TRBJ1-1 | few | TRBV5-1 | TGCGCCAGCAGCTTGGTGTCGGGGCTGAACACTGAAGCTTTCTTT | CASSLVSGLNTEAFF
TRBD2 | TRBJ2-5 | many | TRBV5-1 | TGCGCCAGCAGCTTGCAGCGGGGACAAGAGACCCAGTACTTC | CASSLQRGQETQYF
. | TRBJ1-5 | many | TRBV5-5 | TGTGCCAGCAGCTTGTTGGGACACTTCAATCAGCCCCAGCATTTT | CASSLLGHFNQPQHF
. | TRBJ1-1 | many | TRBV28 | TGTGCCAGCAGTTTCCGCAGGCGAGTGAACACTGAAGCTTTCTTT | CASSFRRRVNTEAFF
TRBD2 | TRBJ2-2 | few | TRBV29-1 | TGCAGCGCCGAGGGGGTAGCGGGAGGTACCGGGGAGCTGTTTTTT | CSAEGVAGGTGELFF
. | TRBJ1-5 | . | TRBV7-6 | TGTGCCAGCAGCTTAGGGCCAGCGAGTAGCAATCAGCCCCAGCATTTT | CASSLGPASSNQPQHF
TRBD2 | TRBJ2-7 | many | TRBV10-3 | TGTGCCATCACCGACAGCGGGAGGGAGTACGAGCAGTACTTC | CAITDSGREYEQYF
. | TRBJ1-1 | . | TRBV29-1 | TGCAGCGTCAGTCAGGTGAACACTGAAGCTTTCTTT | CSVSQVNTEAFF
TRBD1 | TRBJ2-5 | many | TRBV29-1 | TGCAGCGTGACGGGACAGTTACAAGAGACCCAGTACTTC | CSVTGQLQETQYF
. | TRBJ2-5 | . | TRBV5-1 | TGCGCCAGCAGCTCGGACGGCCTGCAACAGACCCAGTACTTC | CASSSDGLQQTQYF
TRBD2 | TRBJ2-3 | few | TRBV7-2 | TGTGCCAGCAGCTTAAGCAGCGGGATTAGCTCAGATACGCAGTATTTT | CASSLSSGISSDTQYF
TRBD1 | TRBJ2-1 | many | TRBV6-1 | TGTGCCAGCAGCCCGGACAGGGCCCAGCCCAGGGAGCAGTTCTTC | CASSPDRAQPREQFF
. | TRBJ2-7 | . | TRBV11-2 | TGTGCCAGCAGCTTAGAAACAGGGCTGAACGAGCAGTACTTC | CASSLETGLNEQYF
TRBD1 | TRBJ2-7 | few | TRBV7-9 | TGTGCCAGCAGCCCGGGGACAGCCCTCAACCCCTACGAGCAGTACTTC | CASSPGTALNPYEQYF
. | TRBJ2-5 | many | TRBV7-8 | TGTGCCAGCAGCTCAGGACGGGAGACCCAGTACTTC | CASSSGRETQYF